Below are 19 T cell receptor beta chains sequenced from a single sample in a study of shared clonotypes between healthy human individuals. Libraries were prepared by immunoSEQ multiplex PCR; TCRdb keeps only in-frame clonotypes and omits some of them. The sample consists of hundreds of thousands of clones, more than 70% of them appearing once. The sequenced sample consisted of memory CD4+ T cells sorted from blood. Subset denoted: CD45RA-negative fraction. The receptors were gathered from a woman aged 25 to 39 in good health.

The J gene is TRBJ2-1, the V gene TRBV6-4, with D maybe TRBD2 (5 bases). Germline CDR1 is MRHNA and CDR2 is SNTAGT. The CDR3 runs 13 residues. V lost 4 bases and J 9 bases, leaving 13 bases between the germline ends. In DNA form, the CDR3 reads TGTGCCAGCAGTGCGGAGGTAGAGAGTGAGCAGTTCTTC. It specifies CASSAEVESEQFF.

This clone was seen a few times. This chain links TRBV4-1 with TRBJ1-3, with a weak D call TRBD1 (6 bases). The CDR3 is 17 amino acids. Germline CDR1 MGHRA, CDR2 YSYEKL. V was pared by 0 bases and J by 0 bases, with 12 bases between. The CDR3 protein is CASSQDPGGGSGNTIYF. The CDR3 bases are TGCGCCAGCAGCCAAGATCCTGGGGGCGGCTCTGGAAACACCATATATTTT.

This clone was counted many times. Other nucleotide sequences from this sample produce the same CDR3. V is TRBV4-2 and J is TRBJ2-7; TRBD2 matches 11 bases. The CDR3 sequence is 15 residues long. Germline CDR1 is LGHNA and CDR2 is YNFKEQ. Trimming took 3 bases from V and 4 from J; bases not matched to a gene: 5. The DNA for the CDR3 is TGTGCCAGCAGCCAGGGACTAGCGGAGACTTACGAGCAGTACTTC. Amino acids: CASSQGLAETYEQYF.

V is TRBV6-1 and J is TRBJ1-2, with D unclear. V was cut by 8 bases and J by 7 bases, with 8 bases left in between. The CDR3 is 10 amino acids. Germline V lookup: CDR1 MNHNS, CDR2 SASEGT. CDR3: CASVKGGYTF. Here the CDR3 DNA reads TGTGCCAGCGTAAAGGGTGGCTACACCTTC.

The chain links TRBV11-2 to TRBJ2-1, with a possible D match to TRBD1 (7 bases). The V and J ends lost 4 bases and 5 bases respectively, with 21 bases between them. CDR3 length: 17 amino acids. The germline V gene has CDR1 SGHAT and CDR2 FQNNGV. CDR3 in amino acids: CASSSFMDRRENNEQFF. The CDR3 nucleotides are TGTGCCAGCAGCTCATTTATGGACAGGCGGGAAAACAATGAGCAGTTCTTC.

The V and J genes are TRBV30 and TRBJ1-5; D may be TRBD1 (5 bases). V was cut by 0 bases and J by 2 bases, with 11 bases left in between. There are 15 residues in the CDR3. Per the germline V gene, CDR1 is GTSNPN and CDR2 is SVGIG (reference sequence). The CDR3 DNA reads TGTGCCTGGAGTGTACAAGGCAGGGGCAATCAGCCCCAGCATTTT. Its protein is CAWSVQGRGNQPQHF.

This chain links TRBV5-1 with TRBJ2-1, with D perhaps matching TRBD2 (6 bases). The CDR3 consists of 15 residues. V was clipped by 1 base and J by 3 bases, with 11 bases between them. Germline CDR1 and CDR2: SGHRS and YFSETQ. Written as DNA, the CDR3 is TGCGCCAGCAGCTTGAGTCCGGGACTCTACAATGAGCAGTTCTTC. It is translated as CASSLSPGLYNEQFF.

The V gene is TRBV19, the J gene TRBJ1-1; 10 positions match TRBD1. The CDR3 extends over 14 amino acids. Germline-derived CDR1 and CDR2 are LNHDA and SQIVND (reference sequence). V lost 5 bases, J lost 3 bases, and 3 bases stayed unmatched. The CDR3: CASSQGTGDTEAFF. Written as DNA, the CDR3 is TGTGCCAGTAGTCAAGGGACAGGGGACACTGAAGCTTTCTTT. The entire variable domain, with the rest obtained from reference TRBV19 and TRBJ1-1, is as follows: DGGITQSPKYLFRKEGQNVTLSCEQNLNHDAMYWYRQDPGQGLRLIYYSQIVNDFQKGDIAEGYSVSREKKESFPLTVTSAQKNPTAFYLCASSQGTGDTEAFFGQGTRLTVV.

The genes are TRBV9 and TRBJ1-5, with D possibly matching TRBD1 (6 bases). This CDR3 is built from 15 residues. V was clipped by 4 bases and J by 7 bases, with 18 bases between them. From germline, CDR1 is SGDLS and CDR2 YYNGEE. CDR3 DNA: TGTGCCAGCAGCTGCGACCCAGGACAGAAGCAGCCCCAGCATTTT. It is translated as CASSCDPGQKQPQHF.

The rearrangement links TRBV5-1 to TRBJ1-1; D is uncertain. Between the trimmed V and J ends, which lost 0 bases and 0 bases, there was a span of 9 bases. The length of the CDR3 is 15 residues. Germline loops: CDR1 SGHRS, CDR2 YFSETQ. The CDR3 DNA is TGCGCCAGCAGCTTGGGACACATCATGAACACTGAAGCTTTCTTT. Its translation: CASSLGHIMNTEAFF. Drawing the rest from reference TRBV5-1 and TRBJ1-1, the complete variable domain is KAGVTQTPRYLIKTRGQQVTLSCSPISGHRSVSWYQQTPGQGLQFLFEYFSETQRNKGNFPGRFSGRQFSNSRSEMNVSTLELGDSALYLCASSLGHIMNTEAFFGQGTRLTVV.

The CDR3 region has the DNA TGCAGCGTTGAGACCAGACAGGGGGCGTACAATGAGCAGTTCTTC. This encodes CSVETRQGAYNEQFF. The chain is built from TRBV29-1 and TRBJ2-1; 10 nucleotides align to TRBD1. Trimming took 3 bases from V and 4 from J; bases not matched to a gene: 6. This CDR3 region has 15 residues. The germline gives CDR1 SQVTM, CDR2 ANQGSEA.

The rearrangement joins TRBV5-1 to TRBJ1-1, with TRBD1 identical over 8 bases. The V and J ends lost 5 bases and 3 bases, in that order; junction bases with no gene match: 12. Germline CDR1 reads SGHRS; CDR2 reads YFSETQ. This CDR3 contains 16 residues. The CDR3 nucleotides are TGCGCCAGCAGTTCGGACAGGGATGGATTGGACACTGAAGCTTTCTTT. This sequence encodes CASSSDRDGLDTEAFF.

The chain joins TRBV7-9 to TRBJ2-7; 8 nucleotides align to TRBD1. V trimming: 5 bases; J trimming: 3 bases; junction bases outside the gene matches: 9. This CDR3 is 15 amino acids long. The germline V gene has CDR1 SEHNR and CDR2 FQNEAQ (reference sequence). CDR3 nucleotide sequence: TGTGCCAGCAGCAGCACCGGGACAGGTGTCTACGAGCAGTACTTC. This codes for CASSSTGTGVYEQYF.

V usage is TRBV11-1 and J usage is TRBJ2-7; D gene ambiguous. The V gene's germline CDR1 is SGHAT and CDR2 FQDESV (reference sequence). The V end was cut by 0 bases, the J end by 7 bases, with 10 bases between. The CDR3 sequence is 13 residues long. CDR3 protein: CASSLARLREQYF. CDR3 nucleotides: TGTGCCAGCAGCTTAGCGCGACTCCGAGAGCAGTACTTC.

CDR3 residues: CASSWRTSGSTREQFF. CDR3 nucleotide sequence: TGCGCCAGCAGCTGGAGGACTAGCGGGAGTACGAGGGAGCAGTTCTTC. J is TRBJ2-1 and V is TRBV5-1; 13 bases are a match to TRBD2. The CDR3 runs 16 residues. Germline CDR1 and CDR2: SGHRS and YFSETQ. Trimming removed 3 bases from V and 10 bases from J; junction bases left unmatched: 10.

CDR3 sequence reads: CASSYRQGARGTGELFF. DNA for the CDR3: TGTGCCAGCAGCTACCGACAGGGGGCGCGAGGCACCGGGGAGCTGTTTTTT. The rearrangement links TRBV28 to TRBJ2-2; 10 bases map to TRBD1. The CDR3 totals 17 residues. The V gene end was trimmed by 6 bases and the J gene end by 4 bases; junction bases not matched to a gene: 11. Germline CDR1 is MDHEN and CDR2 is SYDVKM.

This chain uses TRBV23-1 with TRBJ2-7; no clear D gene. TRBV23-1 is marked as an open reading frame, function uncertain. V was cut by 0 bases and J by 4 bases, with 4 bases left in between. The length of the CDR3 is 12 residues. The CDR3 spells CASSQSQYEQYF. The CDR3 DNA is TGCGCCAGCAGTCAATCCCAATACGAGCAGTACTTC.

Remarks on this clone: The sample carries other DNA sequences with the same CDR3. J is TRBJ1-4 and V is TRBV4-1; D is possibly TRBD1 (5 bases). The CDR3 length is 13 residues. CDR1 is MGHRA and CDR2 is YSYEKL in the germline V gene. The V and J ends lost 1 base and 7 bases respectively, with 7 bases between them. Here the CDR3 reads CASSQVGVEKLFF. CDR3 nucleotide sequence: TGCGCCAGCAGCCAAGTAGGGGTTGAAAAACTGTTTTTT.

The rearrangement links TRBV23-1 to TRBJ2-7; D is unclear. TRBV23-1 is an open reading frame whose function is uncertain. This CDR3 is 15 amino acids long. Trimming removed 0 bases at V and 5 bases at J, with 14 bases between. The CDR3 bases are TGCGCCAGCAGTCAATCGTGGGCCACGGGCGACGAGCAGTACTTC. It codes for CASSQSWATGDEQYF.